This T cell receptor (beta chain) derives from a study of TIL therapy for anti-PD-1-resistant metastatic lung cancer. Across the study: Patients had a median age of approximately 57 years (range 38-75). Tumors carried a median about 1.5 non-synonymous mutations per megabase.

Time point described: pre-treatment sample, taken before nivolumab and TIL therapy. Tumor tissue came from excised metastases, mostly pleural nodules or supraclavicular lymph nodes. Adults with stage 4 NSCLC were enrolled in a phase I trial. There are 14 residues in the CDR3. Between the trimmed V and J ends, which lost 4 bases and 5 bases, there was a span of 14 bases. The germline V gene has CDR1 LGHNA and CDR2 YNFKEQ. Sequencing used immunoSEQ v3. TCRdb's table, derived via immunoSEQ multiplex PCR, lists solely in-frame clones and lacks some. The sample contains more than 90,000 clones, about three fifths of which appear only once.

The chain joins TRBV4-2 to TRBJ2-5; no definite D call. The sequence derives from a person between 25 and 80 years old with non-small cell lung cancer. The sample in question was tumor tissue, obtained at baseline. CDR3 region: CASSLSDWKETQYF. CDR3 nucleotides: TGTGCCAGCAGCCTCTCGGATTGGAAGGAGACCCAGTACTTC.